This entry describes one T cell receptor beta chain. The target antigen is unknown. The germline gives CDR1 SGHAT, CDR2 FQDESV (reference sequence). The CDR3 has 13 amino acids. About 37,500 genome equivalents of blood DNA were amplified for TRB. These data originate in a study of T cell clusters in autoimmune cytopenias. Study-level findings and limits: No experiment has yet validated the function of the T cell clusters defined in silico.

TRB was amplified by touch-down multiplex PCR, primer pools A and B combined. TCRdb reprocessed the multiplex PCR reads, keeping one entry per CDR3 protein, no DNA. This repertoire includes under 8,500 distinct CDR3 sequences. Sequencing used peripheral blood. This chain uses TRBV11-1 with TRBJ2-5; no DNA is available, so the TRBD2 call from TCRdb remains unchecked. This sequence was found in a human donor with an autoimmune cytopenia or autoimmune hepatitis (not recorded which). This CDR3 reads CASSGLSVATQYF.